This T cell receptor (beta chain) was recorded in a study of T cell repertoires in cytomegalovirus infection. At the level of the study: Recently identified HLA-C-restricted CMV epitopes were used, and well-studied HLA-B-restricted CMV epitopes were used as well. An indication of both CMV infection and matching HLA type came from public TCR beta signatures.

TCRdb analysed the reads with MiXCR anew, one entry per CDR3 protein. Of under 300,000 distinct CDR3 sequences listed, 20% to 25% are singletons. Points on this clonotype: Its antigen is as yet unknown.

Study results and limitations: Using cumulative public TCR beta family frequency, the authors identified those who carried CMV together with the relevant HLA. HLA-C-restricted CMV-specific TCR beta clonotypes were dominant in the ex vivo response.

Germline CDR1 and CDR2: MNHEY and SVGEGT. V shed 2 bases and J 5 bases; nucleotides not matched to a gene: 8. This CDR3 comprises 15 residues. The chain employs TRBV6-2 or TRBV6-3 and TRBJ1-1, with TRBD1 matching over 7 bases. This material consisted of cultured PBMCs, taken from culture after CMV antigen stimulation. The clonotype originates from a human donor in good health (CMV status not recorded). Some clones in this sample may be carry-over from other donors' samples. The CDR3 loop is CASSYPGTVGTEAFF. The CDR3, as DNA: TGTGCCAGCAGTTACCCCGGGACAGTTGGTACTGAAGCTTTCTTT.